This T cell receptor (beta chain) was captured in a study of T cells in localized non-small cell lung cancer. Study-wide points: Only one tumor region was sequenced, so heterogeneity remains possible. Appearances in adjacent lung were noted for a median 57 of the top 100 tumor clones. There was higher T cell clonality in uninvolved adjacent lung than in tumor, and it was highest there. Blood T cell density predicted longer survival; adjacent-lung clonality, shorter.

This CDR3 comprises 14 residues. In germline, CDR1 is SGHDT, CDR2 YYEEEE. Trimming left V 4 bases short and J 8 bases short, with 18 bases between. Comments on this clone: Its specificity is not known.

Sequencing used immunoSEQ multiplex PCR; TCRdb keeps in-frame clones, though not all of them. The profile shows 35,000 to 45,000 clones, more than 85% of them singletons. The receptor's source is a woman between 18 and 55 years old with stage III lung adenocarcinoma. The sample consisted of peripheral blood, taken before any cancer treatment. This chain links TRBV5-6 with TRBJ1-2; D not resolved. CDR3 sequence (DNA): TGTGCCAGCAGCCTTCTTGGGGAGCGATTCGGCTACACCTTC. Its protein product is CASSLLGERFGYTF.